This TCR beta chain is drawn from a study of blood T cells in healthy people across ages (dated by TCRdb to between 2015 and 2017). Looking at the study overall: In model experiments, roughly one uniquely barcoded TCR beta cDNA molecule per two T cells was captured by template switching. To track age-related changes in TCR beta repertoire diversity, the study relied on deep sequencing normalized with unique cDNA molecular identifiers. Four age groups were formed from the donors: young (average approximately 15 years), middle-aged (approximately 40), aged (about 68) and long-lived (roughly 81). To avoid experimental bias, donors of different ages were randomly spread across the sequencing lanes. Using the same blood draw, the study looked at two additional independent replicas of 1 million unique cDNA reads for two donors, one aged 18 to 30 and the other aged 80 or older. Overall results and qualifications from the work: Estimates of total diversity from one million sequenced T cells were regarded as lower bounds and underestimates. Compared with the aged group, the long-lived group had more naive CD4+ T cells, fewer expanded clones and increased TCR diversity, suggesting age selection. Because the CMV infection status of the donors was unknown, age-related changes in expanded clonotypes may potentially have been confounded. Observed TCR beta diversity per million T cells fell roughly linearly with age, and a significant reduction was already apparent by age roughly 40. There was a strong correlation between observed TCR beta diversity and the percentage of naive T cells measured by flow cytometry. Because profiling used bulk unsorted PBMCs, naive and antigen-experienced compartments could not be compared conclusively.

As regards this clonotype: Its target antigen remains unknown. Base qualities are missing; no much larger clone stands one base away.

The CDR3 covers 13 residues, taking in both the cysteine and the phenylalanine. Just CDR3 DNA is preserved here, 39 bases in frame from base 1. The CDR1 and CDR2 encoded by the germline V gene (reference sequence) are DFQATT and SNEGSKA. V was cut back by 7 bases and J by 3 bases, leaving a gap of 12 bases between them. The library was made by 5' RACE. Instrument on record: Illumina HiSeq 2500. The second PCR ran for roughly 7 to 12 cycles and used a J-beta primer mix along with a sample-barcoded 5' primer. A unique molecular identifier was introduced onto each TCR beta cDNA molecule by a template-switch 5' adaptor carrying 12 random nucleotides. At least 3 million CDR3-containing paired-end reads were obtained from each sample. All of the RNA was converted into first-strand cDNA using the Mint cDNA synthesis kit, with a TRBC-specific oligonucleotide serving as the primer. Following uracil-DNA glycosylase treatment, a first 18-cycle PCR with universal primers M1SS and BC2_uni_R was performed on all cDNA. The authors' pipeline ran thus. For normalization, 1 million high-quality reads were randomly selected from each sample, with every read carrying a distinct molecular identifier. Reads with shared molecular identifiers were discarded instead of being binned into consensus sequences. MiTCR, with a Q25 quality threshold and the strictest error-elimination algorithm, was used for CDR3 identification, clonotype clustering and error correction. A nonparametric unseen species model with Euler transformation was used to estimate a lower bound on total TCR beta diversity. TCRdb applied fastp at Q25 and MiXCR to the public reads, then kept only in-frame beta chains. Each CDR3 protein appears once, grouped with its most common genes and DNA. TCRdb assigned the V and J calls; the authors' analysis was not used. A total of approximately 600,000 distinct CDR3 sequences appear in this sample, roughly 53% of them only once. The ten largest clones add up to 30% to 45% of the sample.

Donors were approximately 42 systemically healthy Caucasian individuals from Russia aged about 6 to 100 years. Each donor gave about 9.7 milliliters of peripheral blood, drawn into EDTA-treated Vacutainer tubes. PBMCs were isolated by Ficoll-Paque density-gradient centrifugation, with at least 7 million obtained per sample. Total RNA was extracted from PBMCs with Trizol reagent, with at least 5.5 micrograms obtained per sample. For every donor, an aliquot of PBMCs went through flow cytometry to measure the percentages of naive CD45RAhigh/CD27high T cells. Input material: blood. This sequence originates from a man in his 60s in good health. Here the chain combines TRBV20-1 and TRBJ1-4; the best D guess is TRBD1, with 5 bases matching. The nucleotide sequence is given as TGCAGTGTTGGAGACAGAGCTAATGAAAAACTGTTTTTT. It translates to CSVGDRANEKLFF.